This T cell receptor (beta chain) was recovered during a study of a mutant IDH1 vaccine in newly diagnosed glioma. Of note for this clone: Its target is unknown.

Time point meaning: week 5, during vaccination. Vaccination used 300 ug of mutant IDH1 20-mer peptide per dose, with topical imiquimod. The protocol was immunoSEQ multiplex PCR, while the TCRdb copy is restricted to in-frame clones and leaves out a portion. This table holds over 50,000 clones, about nine tenths found once. This CDR3 region has 15 residues. The V gene end was trimmed by 0 bases and the J gene end by 9 bases; junction bases not matched to a gene: 5. CDR1 is SGDLS, CDR2 YYNGEE, per germline. The source material was PBMCs, sampled from a glioma patient whose treatment included an IDH1 peptide vaccine. The chain joins TRBV9 to TRBJ2-1, with 11 bases identical to TRBD2. The TCR was taken from a woman aged 40 to 50 with glioma. CDR3 in amino acids: CASSVAVAGGSEQFF. CDR3 in DNA: TGTGCCAGCAGCGTAGCTGTAGCGGGGGGGTCTGAGCAGTTCTTC.